This TCR beta chain emerged from a study of blood T cell repertoires in COVID-19. For the study at large: Samples taken during acute and convalescent COVID-19 were collected in the United States, Italy and Spain.

The V gene's germline CDR1 is MNHNS and CDR2 SASEGT. CDR3 length equals 14 residues. V shed 2 bases, J shed 3 bases, and the junction held 4 bases outside the gene matches. Data came from immunoSEQ multiplex PCR; TCRdb stores just in-frame clones and leaves some out. The data show a few hundred thousand clones, with approximately 84% seen just once and less than 2.5% held by the top ten. A word on this clone: The same CDR3 can be traced to other DNA sequences in this sample.

The sample taken for sequencing was peripheral blood. The clonotype comes from a woman in her sixties or seventies with acute or convalescent COVID-19. This chain connects TRBV6-1 to TRBJ2-7; TRBD1 matches 7 bases. The CDR3 loop is CASSELGQSYEQYF. CDR3 nucleotides: TGTGCCAGCAGTGAACTGGGACAGAGCTACGAGCAGTACTTC.